This T cell receptor beta chain stems from a study of shared clonotypes between healthy human individuals. Study at large: Every donor yielded three CD4 naive, three CD4 memory, two CD8 naive and one CD8 memory plate.

The repertoire was sequenced with immunoSEQ multiplex PCR; TCRdb's copy has only in-frame clones and lacks some. The sample comprises fewer than 1.4 million clones, approximately 80% of which are singletons, and roughly 0.65% rests with the top ten. CDR1 and CDR2 from the germline V gene are SGHNT and YYREEE (reference sequence). The V end was cut by 0 bases, the J end by 1 base, with 17 bases between. This CDR3 is 18 amino acids long. The receptor's source is a young man in good health. Some clones in this sample may be carry-over from other donors' samples. The specimen sequenced was memory CD4+ T cells from PBMCs. Indicated subset: CD45RA-negative fraction. This chain links TRBV5-4 with TRBJ1-3; TRBD1 is a possible D gene (6 bases). The CDR3 bases are TGTGCCAGCAGCTTGGATGGTACAGGGCAGCAATCTGGAAACACCATATATTTT. Protein product: CASSLDGTGQQSGNTIYF.